Presented here are 5 T cell receptor beta chains from one specimen sequenced in a study of control samples from healthy donors and cancer patients. Repertoires were generated with immunoSEQ multiplex PCR, while TCRdb's copy carries only in-frame clones and drops some. The sample lists around 180,000 clones; approximately 94% were seen once. Sequencing input: blood. These receptors came from a woman between 18 and 30 years old in good health.

The CDR3 reads CASSQAPNQPQHF. The CDR3 DNA sequence: TGCGCCAGCAGCCAAGCTCCCAATCAGCCCCAGCATTTT. This chain joins TRBV4-1 and TRBJ1-5; D unclear. Germline CDR1 reads MGHRA; CDR2 reads YSYEKL. The CDR3 totals 13 residues. V lost 1 base and J 3 bases, leaving 4 bases between the germline ends.

J is TRBJ1-5 and V is TRBV19, with 8 bases lining up with TRBD1. There are 14 residues in the CDR3. The ends lost 6 bases at V and 5 bases at J; junction bases unmatched: 6. Germline assignment: CDR1 LNHDA and CDR2 SQIVND (reference sequence). The CDR3 nucleotides read TGTGCCAGTAGGGCCGGGACAGGTCATCAGCCCCAGCATTTT. Its translation is CASRAGTGHQPQHF.

The chain joins TRBV20-1 to TRBJ1-1; a possible D gene is TRBD1 (5 bases). CDR1 and CDR2 (germline): DFQATT, SNEGSKA (reference sequence). V lost 1 base to trimming and J lost 10 bases, with 10 bases between them. This CDR3 spans 11 amino acids. Written as DNA, the CDR3 is TGCAGTGCTAGAGTGGGACTGGGAGCTTTCTTT. It is translated as CSARVGLGAFF.

This sequence joins TRBV7-2 and TRBJ2-4; 12 bases map to TRBD2. The CDR3 is made up of 18 amino acids. The junction had 11 bases not matched to a gene; V was cut back by 3 bases and J by 5 bases. CDR1 SGHTA and CDR2 FQGNSA come from the germline V gene. The CDR3 spells CASSFLKGTSGGQNIQYF. The DNA of the CDR3 is TGTGCCAGCAGCTTCCTGAAGGGTACTAGCGGGGGGCAAAACATTCAGTACTTC.

The rearrangement uses TRBV11-2 and TRBJ1-2, with TRBD1 as a possible D gene (6 bases). Per germline, CDR1 SGHAT and CDR2 FQNNGV. This CDR3 is built from 13 residues. Trimming removed 4 bases at V and 2 bases at J, with 8 bases between. CDR3 sequence (DNA): TGTGCCAGCAGCTCCACAGGGAACTATGGCTACACCTTC. Translating gives CASSSTGNYGYTF.